The present T cell receptor (beta chain) was sequenced within a study of early T cells in non-severe SARS-CoV-2 infection (dated by TCRdb to about 2021). For the wider study: Bulk RNA from unsorted whole blood was used for TCR sequencing, so alpha and beta chains could not be paired.

A case-control design nested within a healthcare worker cohort in London, UK, was used, with weekly nasopharyngeal swab PCR tests and blood sampling performed. Between 23 and 31 March 2020, the week of the UK lockdown, healthcare workers were enrolled and then followed up weekly for as long as 16 weeks. Library creation used 5' RACE. Instrument on record: NextSeq 500. The TCR library protocol attached unique molecular identifiers to individual cDNA molecules to correct for sequencing error and PCR bias. Sequencing covered both TCR alpha and beta chains, and within each sample the abundances of alpha and beta sequences were tightly co-correlated. On the study's bioinformatics: Decombinator V4 was used to annotate the V gene, J gene and CDR3 of the TCR sequences. TCRs were defined as expanded if a significant change between any two time points was detected under a Poisson model with p below 0.0001. TCR abundances were normalised to the total number of TCRs sequenced in each sample and reported as counts per million. MAIT TCRs were defined by TRAV1-2 paired with TRAJ12, TRAJ20 or TRAJ33, and iNKT TCRs by TRAV10 paired with TRAJ18. VDJdb, accessed on 1 November 2021, was searched for TCRs annotated for CMV, EBV and SARS-CoV-2, and TCRs annotated for more than one antigen were excluded. TCRdb took the public reads, trimmed them with fastp at Q25, ran MiXCR for clone calling and kept in-frame beta chains. All rows with the same CDR3 protein become a single entry with the most common DNA and genes. The V and J calls follow TCRdb's processing rather than the paper's. The sample includes about 76,000 distinct CDR3 sequences, with roughly 12% observed a single time. Roughly 3.1% of the sample is taken by the ten largest.

The cysteine opens and the phenylalanine closes a CDR3 of 16 amino acids. Kept here is only the CDR3 DNA, which spans 48 bases and is read in frame from base 1. Taken from the germline V gene, the CDR1 and CDR2 loops are SGHRS and YFSETQ. A distance of 15 bases separates the germline ends of V and J, which lose 0 bases and 3 bases respectively. Findings and caveats that apply to the study as a whole: VDJdb matching was skewed toward anti-spike CD8 responses and likely underestimated virus-specific expansions by missing private and CD4 specificities.

This clonotype was found a few times. This clone's antigen is unknown. Base qualities are not recorded, but no much larger clone differs from it by a single base. Sequencing input: whole blood. The chain uses TRBV5-1 and TRBJ2-5; a weak D assignment points to TRBD1 (5 bases agree). The clonotype originates from an adult who was a healthcare worker with PCR-confirmed SARS-CoV-2 infection or an uninfected control (not recorded which). CDR3 sequence: CASSLGAQGLEETQYF. The DNA reads TGCGCCAGCAGCTTGGGTGCCCAGGGATTAGAAGAGACCCAGTACTTC.